The next 14 T cell receptor beta chains were all read from a single sample in a study of shared T cell receptors in the human thymus. Here immunoSEQ multiplex PCR was the method, and the copy in TCRdb shows in-frame clones only, minus some. This table has about 730,000 clones, roughly 88% appearing once. Another study also made use of these data, one on human thymus T cells.

Sequenced input: thymocytes. These receptor sequences come from a girl under three years old with a congenital heart defect.

This sequence joins TRBV6-5 and TRBJ1-2, with D unclear. Germline CDR1 reads MNHEY; CDR2 reads SVGAGI. Trimming pared 8 bases from V and 1 base from J, leaving 5 bases between. CDR3 length: 11 residues. CDR3: CASRYNYGYTF. The CDR3 bases are TGTGCCAGCCGCTATAACTATGGCTACACCTTC.

The chain combines TRBV29-1 with TRBJ1-1, with D tentatively TRBD1 (5 bases). Looked up from germline, CDR1 is SQVTM and CDR2 is ANQGSEA. There are 14 residues in the CDR3. V gave up 4 bases and J gave up 11 bases, with 23 bases separating them. The CDR3 loop reads CSVGTCLGTGGAFF. CDR3 sequence (DNA): TGCAGCGTTGGGACCTGTTTGGGGACCGGAGGGGCTTTCTTT. The full variable domain, its missing parts supplied by reference TRBV29-1 and TRBJ1-1, is SAVISQKPSRDICQRGTSLTIQCQVDSQVTMMFWYRQQPGQSLTLIATANQGSEATYESGFVIDKFPISRPNLTFSTLTVSNMSPEDSSIYLCSVGTCLGTGGAFFGQGTRLTVV.

This chain connects TRBV20-1 to TRBJ1-2; D is uncertain. V dropped 5 bases and J dropped 7 bases, with 8 bases sitting between them. Germline V gene data show CDR1 as DFQATT and CDR2 as SNEGSKA (reference sequence). The CDR3 length is 10 residues. The DNA of the CDR3 is TGCAGTGCTTTCCCGGTTGGCTACACCTTC. Translated, it gives CSAFPVGYTF.

The rearrangement uses TRBV5-1 and TRBJ2-7, with 10 positions matching TRBD1. Germline V gives CDR1 SGHRS, CDR2 YFSETQ. CDR3 size: 15 residues. Trimming at V came to 4 bases and at J to 4 bases, leaving 8 bases not matched to a gene. The CDR3 DNA is TGCGCCAGCAGCCTAAGGACAGGGGGATTTTACGAGCAGTACTTC. Its translation is CASSLRTGGFYEQYF.

This clone was observed a handful of times. The gene calls are TRBV6-1 and TRBJ1-2; TRBD1 matches at 8 bases. The V segment lost 7 bases and the J segment 6 bases; nucleotides outside the gene matches: 4. Germline-derived CDR1 and CDR2 are MNHNS and SASEGT. The CDR3 contains 12 residues. The CDR3 sequence: CASIQGADGYTF. CDR3 bases: TGTGCCAGCATTCAGGGGGCTGATGGCTACACCTTC.

The CDR3 here is CASKAGTTGRNTEAFF. DNA of the CDR3: TGTGCCAGCAAAGCCGGGACAACGGGGAGGAACACTGAAGCTTTCTTT. This rearrangement joins TRBV28 to TRBJ1-1; D may be TRBD1 (6 bases). The CDR3 loop spans 16 amino acids. Trimming stripped 7 bases from V and 1 base from J, with 19 bases between. Germline V gene data show CDR1 as MDHEN and CDR2 as SYDVKM.

Here the CDR3 reads CASSCMGQGNQPQHF. The DNA for the CDR3 is TGTGCCAGCAGCTGTATGGGACAAGGCAATCAGCCCCAGCATTTT. V usage is TRBV5-6 and J usage is TRBJ1-5, with D perhaps TRBD1 (6 bases). CDR1 and CDR2 from the germline V gene are SGHDT and YYEEEE. Trimming took 3 bases from V and 2 from J, leaving 12 bases between them. The CDR3 sequence is 15 residues long.

This clone was recorded a few times. The rearrangement joins TRBV4-2 to TRBJ2-7; 7 bases are a match to TRBD1. Germline V gene sequence: CDR1 LGHNA, CDR2 YNFKEQ. This CDR3 is 14 amino acids long. V gave up 6 bases and J gave up 1 base; unmatched junction bases: 6. The chain's CDR3 is CASSPPGQSYEQYF. The CDR3 region has the DNA TGTGCCAGCAGTCCCCCGGGACAGTCCTACGAGCAGTACTTC.

This chain uses TRBV5-8 with TRBJ2-5; 9 bases map to TRBD1. Trimming took 2 bases from V and 5 from J; bases not matched to a gene: 7. The germline V gene encodes CDR1 SGHTS and CDR2 YDEGEE. The length of the CDR3 is 15 residues. This CDR3 reads CASSFTGGNRETQYF. In nucleotides, the CDR3 is TGTGCCAGCAGCTTCACAGGGGGCAATAGGGAGACCCAGTACTTC.

This chain joins TRBV12-5 and TRBJ2-1; 7 bases are shared with TRBD1. This CDR3 region has 15 residues. The J segment lost 2 bases and the V segment lost 3 bases, leaving 4 bases of the junction unmatched. From germline, CDR1 is LGHNT and CDR2 FRNRAP. CDR3 residues: CASGFGTAPYNEQFF. CDR3 DNA sequence: TGTGCTAGTGGTTTTGGGACAGCTCCCTACAATGAGCAGTTCTTC.

The chain combines TRBV7-2 with TRBJ2-7, with D hard to call. V was trimmed by 5 bases and J by 6 bases, leaving 14 bases between them. Germline V lookup: CDR1 SGHTA, CDR2 FQGNSA. This CDR3 has 13 residues. Written as DNA, the CDR3 is TGTGCCAGCAGCCCCCGTGTTGAAGCCGAGCAGTACTTC. Protein product: CASSPRVEAEQYF.

This rearrangement joins TRBV5-1 to TRBJ2-5, with TRBD2 identical over 13 bases. This CDR3 has 19 residues. The germline V gene encodes CDR1 SGHRS and CDR2 YFSETQ. V lost 5 bases to trimming and J lost 1 base; unmatched junction nucleotides: 14. Here the CDR3 DNA reads TGCGCCAGCAGTAAAACCCCGAACCGGACTAGCGGGGGCCAAGAGACCCAGTACTTC. The encoded protein is CASSKTPNRTSGGQETQYF. The whole variable domain, remainder taken from reference TRBV5-1 and TRBJ2-5, is KAGVTQTPRYLIKTRGQQVTLSCSPISGHRSVSWYQQTPGQGLQFLFEYFSETQRNKGNFPGRFSGRQFSNSRSEMNVSTLELGDSALYLCASSKTPNRTSGGQETQYFGPGTRLLVL.

This chain joins TRBV14 and TRBJ1-1; D perhaps matches TRBD1 (6 bases). CDR1 SGHDN and CDR2 FVKESK come from the germline V gene. CDR3 length equals 14 residues. The V end was cut by 4 bases, the J end by 2 bases, with 11 bases between. DNA for the CDR3: TGTGCCAGCAGCCCTCGGGACAACAACACTGAAGCTTTCTTT. It encodes CASSPRDNNTEAFF.

This sequence joins TRBV9 and TRBJ1-3, with TRBD1 matching 7 bases. Germline values: CDR1 SGDLS, CDR2 YYNGEE. The CDR3 totals 16 residues. J was trimmed by 4 bases and V by 3 bases; bases with no gene match: 10. DNA for the CDR3: TGTGCCAGCAGCGGTTCCAACAGGGGATGGGGAAACACCATATATTTT. The encoded protein is CASSGSNRGWGNTIYF.